Listed here are 9 T cell receptor beta chains from one sample, sequenced in a study of shared clonotypes between healthy human individuals. The data were produced by immunoSEQ multiplex PCR, yet TCRdb's version contains in-frame clones alone and is incomplete. The sample has 2 million to 3 million clones; over 85% are singletons. The sequencing input was naive CD4+ T cells from PBMCs. The subset was: CD45RA+ positively selected. These receptors all come from a man younger than 35 in good health. Some clones in this sample may be carry-over from other donors' samples.

This chain connects TRBV9 to TRBJ1-1; 10 positions agree with TRBD1. This CDR3 has 20 residues. Unmatched junction bases numbered 15, after V lost 0 bases and J lost 1 base. The germline gives CDR1 SGDLS, CDR2 YYNGEE. The CDR3, as DNA: TGTGCCAGCAGCGTAGGCCCAAGAGTAGACAGGGGGCTGGGGAACACTGAAGCTTTCTTT. This gives the protein CASSVGPRVDRGLGNTEAFF.

V gene TRBV6-1 combines with J gene TRBJ1-3, with 11 bases matching TRBD1. This CDR3 is 15 amino acids long. The trim removed 6 bases at V and 4 bases at J, leaving 5 bases unmatched. The germline CDR1 and CDR2 sequences are MNHNS and SASEGT. The CDR3 sequence is CASRGTGGLGNTIYF. DNA of the CDR3: TGTGCCAGCAGGGGGACAGGGGGATTAGGAAACACCATATATTTT.

This chain joins TRBV9 and TRBJ1-1, with TRBD1 matching over 10 bases. The V and J ends lost 2 bases and 5 bases, in that order; junction bases with no gene match: 9. The CDR3 contains 16 residues. Per the germline V gene, CDR1 is SGDLS and CDR2 is YYNGEE. Written as DNA, the CDR3 is TGTGCCAGCAGCGTTCTTTCGGGACAGGGGAGGACTGAAGCTTTCTTT. It encodes CASSVLSGQGRTEAFF.

The genes are TRBV7-2 and TRBJ1-4; 8 bases map to TRBD1. V was clipped by 5 bases and J by 8 bases; unmatched bases: 10. The CDR3 extends over 15 amino acids. Germline CDR1 and CDR2: SGHTA and FQGNSA. The CDR3: CASSQPTGGREKLFF. The DNA of the CDR3 is TGTGCCAGCAGCCAACCTACAGGGGGGAGAGAAAAACTGTTTTTT.

This rearrangement joins TRBV19 to TRBJ2-1; 11 nucleotides line up with TRBD2. The V and J ends lost 5 bases and 8 bases, in that order; junction bases with no gene match: 8. The germline CDR1 and CDR2 sequences are LNHDA and SQIVND (reference sequence). This CDR3 has 15 amino acids. The CDR3 spells CASSSGTSGGYEQFF. CDR3 nucleotide sequence: TGTGCCAGTAGTTCCGGGACTAGCGGCGGTTATGAGCAGTTCTTC.

This clone was observed a single time. V and J are TRBV15 and TRBJ1-1; D is unclear. V lost 1 base and J 1 base, leaving 13 bases between the germline ends. Per germline, CDR1 LNHNV and CDR2 YYDKDF (reference sequence). This CDR3 region has 16 residues. CDR3 amino acids: CATSRGGRAENTEAFF. CDR3 bases: TGTGCCACCAGCAGAGGCGGGAGGGCAGAGAACACTGAAGCTTTCTTT.

The chain uses TRBV7-3 and TRBJ2-3; D is undetermined. V lost 6 bases and J 2 bases, leaving 15 bases between the germline ends. CDR1 is SGHTA and CDR2 is FQGTGA in the germline V gene. The CDR3 runs 15 residues. The chain's CDR3 is CASSFDSYNTDTQYF. Written as DNA, the CDR3 is TGTGCCAGCAGTTTCGACTCCTACAACACAGATACGCAGTATTTT. The entire variable domain, with the rest obtained from reference TRBV7-3 and TRBJ2-3, is as follows: GAGVSQTPSNKVTEKGKYVELRCDPISGHTALYWYRQSLGQGPEFLIYFQGTGAADDSGLPNDRFFAVRPEGSVSTLKIQRTERGDSAVYLCASSFDSYNTDTQYFGPGTRLTVL.

The rearrangement links TRBV28 to TRBJ1-5; TRBD1 is a possible D gene (5 bases). V was shortened by 3 bases and J by 13 bases, with 13 bases between the two germline ends. The germline V gene has CDR1 MDHEN and CDR2 SYDVKM. CDR3 length equals 12 residues. CDR3 region: CASSFFTGRQHF. The CDR3 DNA reads as TGTGCCAGCAGTTTTTTTACGGGACGGCAGCATTTT. The full variable domain, completed using reference TRBV28 and TRBJ1-5, is DVKVTQSSRYLVKRTGEKVFLECVQDMDHENMFWYRQDPGLGLRLIYFSYDVKMKEKGDIPEGYSVSREKKERFSLILESASTNQTSMYLCASSFFTGRQHFGDGTRLSIL.

The genes are TRBV9 and TRBJ1-2; TRBD1 might be the D (6 bases). The germline V and J ends were trimmed by 0 bases and 8 bases, with 11 bases remaining between them. This CDR3 has 13 residues. CDR1 SGDLS and CDR2 YYNGEE come from the germline V gene. The CDR3 reads CASSVVPGEGYTF. CDR3 nucleotide sequence: TGTGCCAGCAGCGTAGTCCCAGGGGAAGGCTACACCTTC.